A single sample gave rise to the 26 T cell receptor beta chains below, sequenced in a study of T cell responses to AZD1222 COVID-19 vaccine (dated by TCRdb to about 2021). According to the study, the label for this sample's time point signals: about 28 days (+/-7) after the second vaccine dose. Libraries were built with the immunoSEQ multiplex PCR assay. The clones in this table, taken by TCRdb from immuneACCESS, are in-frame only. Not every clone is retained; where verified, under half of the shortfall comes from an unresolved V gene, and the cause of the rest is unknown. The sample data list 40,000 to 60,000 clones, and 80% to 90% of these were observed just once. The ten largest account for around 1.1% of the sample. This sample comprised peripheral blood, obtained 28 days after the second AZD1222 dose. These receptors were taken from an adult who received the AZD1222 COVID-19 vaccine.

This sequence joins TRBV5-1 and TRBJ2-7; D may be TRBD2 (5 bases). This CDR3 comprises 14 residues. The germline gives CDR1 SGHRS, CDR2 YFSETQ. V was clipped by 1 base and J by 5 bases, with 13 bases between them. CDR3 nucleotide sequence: TGCGCCAGCAGCTTGAGCGGCCAGGTGGACGAGCAGTACTTC. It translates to CASSLSGQVDEQYF.

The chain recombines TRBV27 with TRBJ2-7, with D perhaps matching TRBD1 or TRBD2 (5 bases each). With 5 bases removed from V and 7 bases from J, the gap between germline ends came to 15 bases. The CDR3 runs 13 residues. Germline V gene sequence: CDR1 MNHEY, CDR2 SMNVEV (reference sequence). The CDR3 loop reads CASSPRGAKEQYF. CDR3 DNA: TGTGCCAGCAGTCCAAGAGGGGCTAAAGAGCAGTACTTC.

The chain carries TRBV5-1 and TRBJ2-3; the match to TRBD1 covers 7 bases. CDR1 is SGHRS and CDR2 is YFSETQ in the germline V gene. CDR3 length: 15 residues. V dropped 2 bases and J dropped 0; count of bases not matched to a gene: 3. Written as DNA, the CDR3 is TGCGCCAGCAGCTTCGGGACAGCTAGCACAGATACGCAGTATTTT. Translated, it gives CASSFGTASTDTQYF.

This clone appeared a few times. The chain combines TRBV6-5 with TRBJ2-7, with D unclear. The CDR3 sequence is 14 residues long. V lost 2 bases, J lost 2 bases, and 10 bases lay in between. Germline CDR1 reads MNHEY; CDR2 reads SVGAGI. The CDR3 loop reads CASSYGWGTYEQYF. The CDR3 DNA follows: TGTGCCAGCAGTTACGGTTGGGGAACCTACGAGCAGTACTTC.

CDR3 nucleotides: TGTGCCAGCAGTGATTTTAGCGGGAGGGGCTACAATGAGCAGTTCTTC. Its translation is CASSDFSGRGYNEQFF. This rearrangement joins TRBV6-1 to TRBJ2-1; 11 positions agree with TRBD2. Germline lookup yields CDR1 MNHNS and CDR2 SASEGT. Trimming removed 3 bases from V and 3 bases from J; junction bases left unmatched: 4. The CDR3 runs to 16 residues.

This chain's CDR3 is CASSSSGGLTDTQYF. CDR3 nucleotides: TGTGCCAGCTCTTCTAGCGGGGGCCTGACTGATACGCAGTATTTT. The J gene is TRBJ2-3, the V gene TRBV19; 10 bases align to TRBD2. CDR1 is LNHDA, CDR2 SQIVND, per germline (reference sequence). CDR3 size: 15 residues. With V trimmed by 9 bases and J by 6 bases, 12 bases remained unmatched.

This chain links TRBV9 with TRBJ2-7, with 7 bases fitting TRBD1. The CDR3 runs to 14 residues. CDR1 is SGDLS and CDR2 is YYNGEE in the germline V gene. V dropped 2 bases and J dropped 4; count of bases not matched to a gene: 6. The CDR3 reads CASSVAAGGYEQYF. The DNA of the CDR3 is TGTGCCAGCAGCGTGGCGGCAGGGGGTTACGAGCAGTACTTC.

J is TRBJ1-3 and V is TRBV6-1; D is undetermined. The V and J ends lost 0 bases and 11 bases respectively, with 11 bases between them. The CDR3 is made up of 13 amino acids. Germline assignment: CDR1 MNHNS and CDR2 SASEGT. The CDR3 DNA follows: TGTGCCAGCAGTGAAGCAGGCGGACGGGCCATATATTTT. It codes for CASSEAGGRAIYF.

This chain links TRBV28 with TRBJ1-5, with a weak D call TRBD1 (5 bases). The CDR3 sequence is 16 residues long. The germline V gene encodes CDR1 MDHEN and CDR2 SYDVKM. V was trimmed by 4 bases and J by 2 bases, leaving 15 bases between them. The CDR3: CASSSDSGAGNQPQHF. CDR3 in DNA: TGTGCCAGCAGTTCTGACAGTGGGGCGGGCAATCAGCCCCAGCATTTT.

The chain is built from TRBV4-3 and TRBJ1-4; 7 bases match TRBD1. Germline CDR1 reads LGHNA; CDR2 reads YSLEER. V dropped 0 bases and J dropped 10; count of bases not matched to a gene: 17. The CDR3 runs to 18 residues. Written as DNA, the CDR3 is TGCGCCAGCAGCCAAGAGGGCAGGGGCCGCCTCCAGGGGGGAAAACTGTTTTTT. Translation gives CASSQEGRGRLQGGKLFF.

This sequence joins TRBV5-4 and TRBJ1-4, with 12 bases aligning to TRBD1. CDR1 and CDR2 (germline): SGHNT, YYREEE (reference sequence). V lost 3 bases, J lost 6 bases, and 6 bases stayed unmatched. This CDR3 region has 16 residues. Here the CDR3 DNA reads TGTGCCAGCAGCTCGGGACAGGGGGCACGGGATGAAAAACTGTTTTTT. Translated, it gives CASSSGQGARDEKLFF.

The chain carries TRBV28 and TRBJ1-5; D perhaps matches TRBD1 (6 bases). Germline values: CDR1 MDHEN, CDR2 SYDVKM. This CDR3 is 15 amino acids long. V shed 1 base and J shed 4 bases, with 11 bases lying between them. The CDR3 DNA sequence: TGTGCCAGCAGTTTATCGGCCAGGGGTAATCAGCCCCAGCATTTT. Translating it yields CASSLSARGNQPQHF. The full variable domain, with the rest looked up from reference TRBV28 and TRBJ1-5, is DVKVTQSSRYLVKRTGEKVFLECVQDMDHENMFWYRQDPGLGLRLIYFSYDVKMKEKGDIPEGYSVSREKKERFSLILESASTNQTSMYLCASSLSARGNQPQHFGDGTRLSIL.

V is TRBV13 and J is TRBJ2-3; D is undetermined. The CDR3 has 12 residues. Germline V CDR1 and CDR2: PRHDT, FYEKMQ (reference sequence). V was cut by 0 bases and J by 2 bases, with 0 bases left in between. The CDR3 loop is CASSLGTDTQYF. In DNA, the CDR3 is TGTGCCAGCAGCTTAGGCACAGATACGCAGTATTTT.

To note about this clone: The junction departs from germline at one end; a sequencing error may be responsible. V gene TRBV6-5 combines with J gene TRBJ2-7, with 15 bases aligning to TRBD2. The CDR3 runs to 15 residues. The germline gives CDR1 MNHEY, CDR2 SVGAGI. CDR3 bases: TGTGCCAGCACCCAGGGGACTAGCGGGAGGCGGACCATAGCCTTC. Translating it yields CASTQGTSGRRTIAF.

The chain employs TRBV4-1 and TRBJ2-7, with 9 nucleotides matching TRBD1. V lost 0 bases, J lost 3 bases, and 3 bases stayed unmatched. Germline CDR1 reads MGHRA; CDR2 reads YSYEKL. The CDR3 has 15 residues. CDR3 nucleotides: TGCGCCAGCAGCCAAGAAGGGACAGGGTTCTACGAGCAGTACTTC. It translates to CASSQEGTGFYEQYF.

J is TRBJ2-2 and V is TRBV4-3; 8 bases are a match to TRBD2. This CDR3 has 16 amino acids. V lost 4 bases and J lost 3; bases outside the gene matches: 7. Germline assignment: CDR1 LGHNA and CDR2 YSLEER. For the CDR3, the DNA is TGCGCCAGCAGCCCCGGGGAGCGGGAGTACACCGGGGAGCTGTTTTTT. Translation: CASSPGEREYTGELFF.

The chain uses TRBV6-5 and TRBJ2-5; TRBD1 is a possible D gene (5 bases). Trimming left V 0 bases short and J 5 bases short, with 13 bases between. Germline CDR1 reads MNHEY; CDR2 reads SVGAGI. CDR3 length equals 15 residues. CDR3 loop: CASSYSHPYRETQYF. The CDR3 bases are TGTGCCAGCAGTTACTCTCACCCATACAGGGAGACCCAGTACTTC.

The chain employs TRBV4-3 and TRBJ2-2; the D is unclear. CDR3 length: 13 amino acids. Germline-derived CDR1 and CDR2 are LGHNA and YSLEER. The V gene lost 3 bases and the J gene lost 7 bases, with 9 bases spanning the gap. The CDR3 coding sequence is TGCGCCAGCAGCCAGGATTCTAGCGGGGAGCTGTTTTTT. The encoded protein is CASSQDSSGELFF.

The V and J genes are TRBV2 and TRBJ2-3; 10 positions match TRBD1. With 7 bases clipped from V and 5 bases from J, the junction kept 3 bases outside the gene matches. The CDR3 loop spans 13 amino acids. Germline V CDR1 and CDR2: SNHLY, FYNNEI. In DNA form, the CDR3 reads TGTGCCAGCAATAGGGACAGGGGAGATACGCAGTATTTT. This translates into CASNRDRGDTQYF.

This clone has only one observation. The CDR3 DNA follows: TGTGCCAGCGCTTTAGGGGGCAGCAATCAGCCCCAGCATTTT. Translation: CASALGGSNQPQHF. The rearrangement joins TRBV28 to TRBJ1-5, with TRBD1 identical over 7 bases. Germline values: CDR1 MDHEN, CDR2 SYDVKM. Unmatched junction bases numbered 5, after V lost 8 bases and J lost 1 base. The CDR3 loop spans 14 amino acids.

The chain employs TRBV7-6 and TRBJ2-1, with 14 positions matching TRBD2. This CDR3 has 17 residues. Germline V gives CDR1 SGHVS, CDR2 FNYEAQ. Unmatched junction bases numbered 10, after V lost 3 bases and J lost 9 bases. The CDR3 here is CASSFAGGTSGSGEQFF. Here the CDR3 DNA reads TGTGCCAGCAGCTTCGCGGGAGGGACTAGCGGGAGCGGTGAGCAGTTCTTC.

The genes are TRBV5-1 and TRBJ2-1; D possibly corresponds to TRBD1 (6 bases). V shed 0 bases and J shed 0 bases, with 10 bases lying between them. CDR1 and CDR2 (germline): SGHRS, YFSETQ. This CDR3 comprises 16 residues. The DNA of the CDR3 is TGCGCCAGCAGCTTGGACAGGGCCAGCTCCTACAATGAGCAGTTCTTC. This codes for CASSLDRASSYNEQFF.

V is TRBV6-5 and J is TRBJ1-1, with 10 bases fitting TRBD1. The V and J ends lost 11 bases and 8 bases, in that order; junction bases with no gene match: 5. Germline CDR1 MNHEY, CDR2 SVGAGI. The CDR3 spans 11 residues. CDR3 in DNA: TGTGCCGTTGACAGGGGGCTAGAAGCTTTCTTT. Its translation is CAVDRGLEAFF.

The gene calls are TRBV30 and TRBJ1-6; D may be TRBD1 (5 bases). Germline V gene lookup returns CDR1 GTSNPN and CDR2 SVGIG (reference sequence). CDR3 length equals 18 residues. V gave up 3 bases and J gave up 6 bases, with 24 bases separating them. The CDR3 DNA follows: TGTGCCTGGAGGACCGGGACCGCATGGGGGGTTGGTAATTCACCCCTCCACTTT. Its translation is CAWRTGTAWGVGNSPLHF.

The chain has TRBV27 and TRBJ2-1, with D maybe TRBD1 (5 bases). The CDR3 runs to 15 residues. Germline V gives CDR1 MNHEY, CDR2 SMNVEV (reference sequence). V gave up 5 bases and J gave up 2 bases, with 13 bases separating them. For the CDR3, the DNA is TGTGCCAGCAGTAGAACAGGAGAACCCTACAATGAGCAGTTCTTC. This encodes CASSRTGEPYNEQFF.

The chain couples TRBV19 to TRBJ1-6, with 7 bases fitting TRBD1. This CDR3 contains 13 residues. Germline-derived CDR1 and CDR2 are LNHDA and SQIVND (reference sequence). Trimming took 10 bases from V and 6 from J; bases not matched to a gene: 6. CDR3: CATRDRVNSPLHF. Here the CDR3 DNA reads TGTGCCACCCGGGACAGAGTTAATTCACCCCTCCACTTT.